Given below is one T cell receptor beta chain in context. The data are from a study of blood T cell repertoires in COVID-19. Study-wide context: COVID-19 samples from acute and convalescent phases originated in the United States, Italy and Spain. In each case, the material was cDNA or gDNA derived from T cells, B-cell-depleted T cells, or PBMCs.

Original analysis: It was from reference gene primer amplification that nucleated cell counts were estimated. Profiling relied on immunoSEQ multiplex PCR, and the TCRdb table lists in-frame clones only, not all of them. The DNA was the basis for D and trimming; V, J and clone size are from that table. The sample consists of around 70,000 clones, approximately 79% of them appearing once. The receptor's source is a man aged 55 to 70 with acute or convalescent COVID-19. Sequencing used peripheral blood.

The CDR3: CASSNPTGMGGYTF. In DNA form, the CDR3 reads TGTGCCAGCAGCAACCCGACAGGGATGGGAGGCTACACCTTC. This chain uses TRBV21-1 with TRBJ1-2; the D call TRBD1 from the table was never checked on the DNA. TRBV21-1 is a documented pseudogene. The CDR3 runs to 14 residues.